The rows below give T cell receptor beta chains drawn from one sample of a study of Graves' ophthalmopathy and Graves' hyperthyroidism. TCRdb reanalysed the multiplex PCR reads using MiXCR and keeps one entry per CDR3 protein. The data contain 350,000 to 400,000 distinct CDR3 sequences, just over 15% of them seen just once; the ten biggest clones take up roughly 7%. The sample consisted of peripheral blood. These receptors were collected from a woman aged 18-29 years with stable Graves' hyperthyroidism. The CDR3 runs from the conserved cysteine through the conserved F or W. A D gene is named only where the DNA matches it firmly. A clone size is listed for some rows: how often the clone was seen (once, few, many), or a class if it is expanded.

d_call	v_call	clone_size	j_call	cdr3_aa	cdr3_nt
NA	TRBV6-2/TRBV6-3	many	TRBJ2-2	CASSSLAVTGELFF	TGTGCCAGCAGTTCGTTAGCAGTCACCGGGGAGCTGTTTTTT
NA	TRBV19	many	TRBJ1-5	CASSSTAQGQPQHF	TGTGCCAGTAGTAGCACTGCGCAGGGGCAGCCCCAGCATTTT
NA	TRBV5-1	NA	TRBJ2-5	CASSLGVGELQEAQYF	TGCGCCAGCAGCTTGGGTGTCGGGGAACTCCAAGAGGCCCAGTACTTC
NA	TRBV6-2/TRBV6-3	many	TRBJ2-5	CASSLPGEEAQYF	TGTGCCAGCAGTCTTCCGGGGGAAGAGGCCCAGTACTTC
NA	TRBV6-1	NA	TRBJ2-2	CASQTGRDTGELFF	TGTGCCAGCCAAACAGGGAGGGACACCGGGGAGCTGTTTTTT
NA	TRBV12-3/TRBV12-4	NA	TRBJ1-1	CASSSDKMNTEAFF	TGTGCCAGCAGTTCGGACAAGATGAACACTGAAGCTTTCTTT
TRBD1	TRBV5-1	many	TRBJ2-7	CASSLTQQGTGSYEQYF	TGCGCCAGCAGCCTGACTCAACAGGGGACGGGCTCCTACGAGCAGTACTTC
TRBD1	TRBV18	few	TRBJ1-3	CASSPIDRVSGNTIYF	TGTGCCAGCTCACCCATCGACAGGGTCTCTGGAAACACCATATATTTT
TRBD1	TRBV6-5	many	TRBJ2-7	CASSYAGGGYEQYF	TGTGCCAGCAGTTACGCAGGGGGCGGGTACGAGCAGTACTTC
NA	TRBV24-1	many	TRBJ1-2	CATSETVLYGYTF	TGTGCCACCAGTGAAACGGTACTCTATGGCTACACCTTC
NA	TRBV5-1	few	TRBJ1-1	CASSLGDEGMNTEAFF	TGCGCCAGCAGCTTGGGGGACGAGGGAATGAACACTGAAGCTTTCTTT
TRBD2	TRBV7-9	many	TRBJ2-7	CASSWTSGDEQYF	TGTGCCAGCAGCTGGACTAGCGGGGACGAGCAGTACTTC
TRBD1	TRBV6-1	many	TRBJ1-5	CASSGQGQPQHF	TGTGCCAGCAGTGGACAGGGCCAGCCCCAGCATTTT
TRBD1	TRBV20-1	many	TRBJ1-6	CSAREDRENSPLHF	TGCAGTGCTAGGGAAGACAGGGAGAATTCACCCCTCCACTTT
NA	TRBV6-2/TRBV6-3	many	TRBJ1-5	CASAGRGAKSGNQPQHF	TGTGCCAGCGCGGGCAGGGGCGCAAAATCTGGCAATCAGCCCCAGCATTTT
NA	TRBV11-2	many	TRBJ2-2	CASSFDERGSGTGELFF	TGTGCCAGCAGCTTCGATGAGAGGGGGTCGGGCACCGGGGAGCTGTTTTTT
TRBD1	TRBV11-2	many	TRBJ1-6	CASSLTGSGGSNSPLHF	TGTGCCAGCAGCTTAACAGGGTCAGGGGGTTCTAATTCACCCCTCCACTTT
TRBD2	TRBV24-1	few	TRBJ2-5	CATSDWVQGRGGRVETQYF	TGTGCCACCAGTGATTGGGTCCAAGGGCGGGGGGGCCGAGTGGAGACCCAGTACTTC
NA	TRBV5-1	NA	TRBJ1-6	CASRGTESSYNSPLHF	TGCGCCAGCAGAGGGACTGAGAGCTCCTATAATTCACCCCTCCACTTT
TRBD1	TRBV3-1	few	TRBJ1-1	CASSRTGVVAFF	TGTGCCAGCAGCCGAACAGGGGTCGTAGCTTTCTTT
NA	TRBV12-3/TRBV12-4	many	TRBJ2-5	CASSFAGGKKETQYF	TGTGCCAGCAGTTTCGCGGGCGGGAAGAAAGAGACCCAGTACTTC
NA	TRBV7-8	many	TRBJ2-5	CASSLNGVQETQYF	TGTGCCAGCAGCTTGAACGGCGTCCAAGAGACCCAGTACTTC
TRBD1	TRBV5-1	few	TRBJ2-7	CASSFAPGQTAYEQYF	TGCGCCAGCAGCTTTGCTCCGGGACAGACAGCCTACGAGCAGTACTTC
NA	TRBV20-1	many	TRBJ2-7	CSARDQLTASHEQYF	TGCAGTGCTAGAGACCAACTAACAGCGAGCCACGAGCAGTACTTC
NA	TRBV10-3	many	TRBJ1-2	CATRPSQANYGYTF	TGTGCCACTAGGCCATCCCAAGCTAACTATGGCTACACCTTC
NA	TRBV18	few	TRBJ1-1	CASSHRTGARNTEAFF	TGTGCCAGCTCTCACAGGACGGGGGCTCGGAACACTGAAGCTTTCTTT
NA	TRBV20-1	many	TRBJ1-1	CSAKMTPEAFF	TGCAGTGCTAAGATGACCCCTGAAGCTTTCTTT
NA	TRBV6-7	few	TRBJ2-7	CASTERGRLSHEQYF	TGTGCCAGCACCGAGAGGGGACGGCTATCCCACGAGCAGTACTTC
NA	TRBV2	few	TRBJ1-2	CASSEALRGSGYTF	TGTGCCAGCAGTGAAGCGCTTCGGGGGAGCGGCTACACCTTC
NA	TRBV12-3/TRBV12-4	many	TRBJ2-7	CASSLTEGHEQYF	TGTGCCAGCAGTTTAACAGAGGGCCACGAGCAGTACTTC
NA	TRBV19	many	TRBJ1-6	CASGGRQASYNSPLHF	TGTGCCAGTGGGGGTCGACAGGCCTCCTATAATTCACCCCTCCACTTT
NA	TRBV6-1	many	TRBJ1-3	CASDGQRVTGNTIYF	TGTGCCAGCGACGGACAGCGTGTGACTGGAAACACCATATATTTT
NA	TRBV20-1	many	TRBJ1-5	CSAADTSGNQPQHF	TGCAGTGCTGCGGACACCTCGGGGAATCAGCCCCAGCATTTT
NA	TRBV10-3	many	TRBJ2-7	CAISNGQGEVEQYF	TGTGCCATCAGTAACGGCCAGGGAGAAGTCGAGCAGTACTTC
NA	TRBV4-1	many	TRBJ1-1	CASSHGIRGSTEAFF	TGCGCCAGCAGCCACGGAATCAGGGGCAGCACTGAAGCTTTCTTT
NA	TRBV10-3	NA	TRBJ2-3	CAISEGRGQSTDTQYF	TGTGCCATCAGTGAAGGGAGGGGACAGAGCACAGATACGCAGTATTTT
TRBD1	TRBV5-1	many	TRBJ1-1	CASSLAGTGETEAFF	TGCGCCAGCAGCTTGGCCGGGACAGGGGAAACTGAAGCTTTCTTT
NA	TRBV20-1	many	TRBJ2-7	CSARARGDEQYF	TGCAGTGCTAGAGCTAGGGGCGACGAGCAGTACTTC
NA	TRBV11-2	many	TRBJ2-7	CASSLDPGGRSYEQYF	TGTGCCAGCAGCTTAGATCCGGGTGGTCGCTCCTACGAGCAGTACTTC
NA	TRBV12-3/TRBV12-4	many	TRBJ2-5	CASSLSGKQETQYF	TGTGCCAGCAGTTTGTCAGGGAAACAAGAGACCCAGTACTTC
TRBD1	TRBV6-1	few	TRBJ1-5	CASSPLPRTGESQPQHF	TGTGCCAGCAGTCCTCTCCCTCGGACAGGTGAGAGTCAGCCCCAGCATTTT
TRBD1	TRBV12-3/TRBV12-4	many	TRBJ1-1	CASSFLGGENTEAFF	TGTGCCAGCAGTTTTCTAGGGGGCGAGAACACTGAAGCTTTCTTT
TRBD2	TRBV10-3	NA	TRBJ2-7	CATTSGSPYEQYF	TGTGCCACAACTAGCGGGAGCCCCTACGAGCAGTACTTC
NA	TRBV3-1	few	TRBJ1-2	CASSQDEGGNGYTF	TGTGCCAGCAGCCAAGATGAAGGGGGAAATGGCTACACCTTC
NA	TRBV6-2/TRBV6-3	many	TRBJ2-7	CASKGSDYEQYF	TGTGCCAGCAAGGGGAGCGACTACGAGCAGTACTTC